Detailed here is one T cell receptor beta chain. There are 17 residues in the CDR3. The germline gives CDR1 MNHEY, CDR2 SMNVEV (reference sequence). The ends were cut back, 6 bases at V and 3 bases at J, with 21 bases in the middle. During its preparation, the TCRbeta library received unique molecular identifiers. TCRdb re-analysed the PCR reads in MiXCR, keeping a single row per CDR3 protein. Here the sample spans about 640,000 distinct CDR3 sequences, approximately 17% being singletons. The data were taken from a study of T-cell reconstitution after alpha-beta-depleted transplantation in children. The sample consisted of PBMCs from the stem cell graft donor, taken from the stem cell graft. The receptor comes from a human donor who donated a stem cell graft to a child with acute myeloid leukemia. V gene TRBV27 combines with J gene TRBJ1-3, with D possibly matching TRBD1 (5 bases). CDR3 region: CASSPLEAAGLGNTIYF. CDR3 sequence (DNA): TGTGCCAGCAGCCCCCTCGAAGCAGCGGGGCTTGGAAACACCATATATTTT.